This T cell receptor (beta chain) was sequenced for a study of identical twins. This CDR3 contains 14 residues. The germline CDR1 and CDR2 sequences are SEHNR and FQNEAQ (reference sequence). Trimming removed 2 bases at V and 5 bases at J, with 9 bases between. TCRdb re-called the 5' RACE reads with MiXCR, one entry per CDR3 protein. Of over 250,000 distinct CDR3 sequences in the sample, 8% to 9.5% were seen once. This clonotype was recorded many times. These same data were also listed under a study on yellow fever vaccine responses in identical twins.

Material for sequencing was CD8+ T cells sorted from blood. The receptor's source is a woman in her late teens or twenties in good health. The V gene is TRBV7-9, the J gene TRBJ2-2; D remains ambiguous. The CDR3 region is CASSLRIGTGELFF. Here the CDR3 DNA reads TGTGCCAGCAGCTTACGGATTGGAACCGGGGAGCTGTTTTTT.